Shown below are 29 T cell receptor beta chains from a single sample sequenced in a study of post-analysis software for immune sequencing data. General study results and limits: Elevated frequency relative to controls characterized roughly five TRBV segments in patients, TRBV5-6, TRBV5-1 and TRBV20-1 among them.

Tagging with unique molecular identifiers was a feature of the TCR beta cDNA libraries. MiXCR, applied by TCRdb to the PCR reads, yields one record per CDR3 protein. The table includes roughly 570,000 distinct CDR3 sequences, around a third detected once. The antigens these receptors bind are not known. Sequencing used blood. The origin of the receptors is a girl aged 2 to 17 with multiple sclerosis.

This chain connects TRBV3-1 to TRBJ2-4; D is ambiguous. Deletions cut 8 bases from V and 1 base from J, with 9 bases between. The CDR3 extends over 13 amino acids. Germline assignment: CDR1 LGHDT and CDR2 YNNKEL (reference sequence). In DNA form, the CDR3 reads TGTGCCAGCTGTATCGAGGCCAAAAACATTCAGTACTTC. Its protein is CASCIEAKNIQYF.

This clonotype was observed a handful of times. This sequence joins TRBV7-2 and TRBJ1-4, with TRBD1 as a possible D gene (6 bases). The CDR3 length is 16 residues. Germline V gene sequence: CDR1 SGHTA, CDR2 FQGNSA. V lost 5 bases and J 3 bases, leaving 16 bases between the germline ends. Here the CDR3 DNA reads TGTGCCAGCAGCCCGCAGACGGGGGCCTCTAATGAAAAACTGTTTTTT. Protein product: CASSPQTGASNEKLFF. The variable domain in full, completed from reference TRBV7-2 and TRBJ1-4, reads GAGVSQSPSNKVTEKGKDVELRCDPISGHTALYWYRQSLGQGLEFLIYFQGNSAPDKSGLPSDRFSAERTGGSVSTLTIQRTQQEDSAVYLCASSPQTGASNEKLFFGSGTQLSVL.

This clonotype was observed a few times. The CDR3 nucleotides are TGCAGTGCCCCCGTCGGAGAAAAACTGTTTTTT. Translating it yields CSAPVGEKLFF. This chain uses TRBV20-1 with TRBJ1-4; D remains ambiguous. The V end lost 6 bases, the J end lost 8 bases, and 10 bases lay between the germline ends. CDR1 is DFQATT, CDR2 SNEGSKA, per germline (reference sequence). The CDR3 has 11 residues.

The V gene is TRBV20-1, the J gene TRBJ1-1, with D possibly matching TRBD1 (5 bases). The CDR3 covers 13 residues. Deletions cut 6 bases from V and 5 bases from J, with 16 bases between. Per the germline V gene, CDR1 is DFQATT and CDR2 is SNEGSKA (reference sequence). DNA of the CDR3: TGCAGTGCCCGGGACCACCTTTCGACTGAAGCTTTCTTT. It yields the protein CSARDHLSTEAFF.

V usage is TRBV10-3 and J usage is TRBJ1-4; 7 nucleotides align to TRBD1. J was trimmed by 3 bases and V by 0 bases; bases with no gene match: 4. The CDR3 has 16 residues. The germline gives CDR1 ENHRY, CDR2 SYGVKD. The CDR3 reads CAISESRDSANEKLFF. CDR3 nucleotides: TGTGCCATCAGTGAGTCGCGGGACAGTGCTAATGAAAAACTGTTTTTT.

This chain uses TRBV10-2 with TRBJ1-4; D possibly corresponds to TRBD1 (5 bases). The CDR3 contains 13 residues. Germline V gene data show CDR1 as WSHSY and CDR2 as SAAADI. Trimming removed 5 bases at V and 10 bases at J, with 14 bases between. The chain's CDR3 is CASSTTVSGKLFF. The CDR3 DNA reads as TGCGCCAGCAGTACGACAGTTTCTGGAAAACTGTTTTTT.

The gene calls are TRBV20-1 and TRBJ1-1; TRBD1 aligns across 11 bases. The CDR3 spans 14 residues. The germline V gene encodes CDR1 DFQATT and CDR2 SNEGSKA (reference sequence). V dropped 6 bases and J dropped 5; count of bases not matched to a gene: 8. CDR3 DNA: TGCAGTGCCGGACAGGGGGCCACCGGGACTGAAGCTTTCTTT. This encodes CSAGQGATGTEAFF.

This rearrangement joins TRBV7-9 to TRBJ2-5; 9 bases fit TRBD1. The CDR3 spans 15 residues. The germline V gene has CDR1 SEHNR and CDR2 FQNEAQ (reference sequence). The V and J ends lost 5 bases and 2 bases, in that order; junction bases with no gene match: 6. CDR3 bases: TGTGCCAGCAGCGAACGACAGGGGGAGCAAGAGACCCAGTACTTC. It specifies CASSERQGEQETQYF.

This clonotype was picked up a small number of times. V gene TRBV29-1 combines with J gene TRBJ1-2; 7 nucleotides align to TRBD1. The CDR3 is 13 residues long. Germline values: CDR1 SQVTM, CDR2 ANQGSEA. The V gene end was trimmed by 7 bases and the J gene end by 6 bases; junction bases not matched to a gene: 11. The CDR3 sequence: CSAPRQGADGYTF. CDR3 nucleotide sequence: TGCAGCGCCCCGAGACAGGGAGCGGATGGCTACACCTTC.

This sequence joins TRBV5-1 and TRBJ2-2, with D perhaps assigned TRBD1 or TRBD2 (5 bases each). The CDR3 spans 18 residues. V dropped 0 bases and J dropped 0 bases, with 15 bases sitting between them. Germline lookup yields CDR1 SGHRS and CDR2 YFSETQ. CDR3 protein: CASSLARIGTANTGELFF. Written as DNA, the CDR3 is TGCGCCAGCAGCTTGGCCAGAATAGGGACCGCGAACACCGGGGAGCTGTTTTTT. Based on the CDR3 plus reference TRBV5-1 and TRBJ2-2, the full variable domain is KAGVTQTPRYLIKTRGQQVTLSCSPISGHRSVSWYQQTPGQGLQFLFEYFSETQRNKGNFPGRFSGRQFSNSRSEMNVSTLELGDSALYLCASSLARIGTANTGELFFGEGSRLTVL.

The gene calls are TRBV20-1 and TRBJ2-7; 9 nucleotides align to TRBD1. The J call is doubtful: the DNA matches TRBJ2-5 better. The CDR3 length is 14 residues. Germline assignment: CDR1 DFQATT and CDR2 SNEGSKA (reference sequence). The CDR3: CSARITGGKKTQYF. For the CDR3, the DNA is TGCAGTGCTAGAATAACAGGGGGCAAGAAGACCCAGTACTTC.

The rearrangement uses TRBV7-9 and TRBJ2-5; D unresolved. The tail of the sequence fits TRBJ2-7 better, so the J call may be wrong. The length of the CDR3 is 14 residues. The V gene's germline CDR1 is SEHNR and CDR2 FQNEAQ (reference sequence). The CDR3: CASSLEGSTGEQYF. The CDR3 DNA reads TGTGCCAGCAGCTTAGAGGGCAGTACGGGCGAGCAGTACTTC.

On this clonotype: This sequence may be a read error, since a much larger clone differs from it by one base. The gene calls are TRBV4-1 and TRBJ2-1, with D possibly matching TRBD1 (5 bases). Germline V lookup: CDR1 MGHRA, CDR2 YSYEKL. Trimming pared 0 bases from V and 13 bases from J, leaving 16 bases between. CDR3 length: 14 amino acids. DNA of the CDR3: TGCGCCAGCAGCCAAGAAAGGGGCGGTGAGACCCAGTTCTTC. Translation gives CASSQERGGETQFF.

This chain connects TRBV2 to TRBJ1-1, with 7 bases matching TRBD1. This CDR3 contains 14 residues. Per germline, CDR1 SNHLY and CDR2 FYNNEI. With 5 bases clipped from V and 4 bases from J, the junction kept 7 bases outside the gene matches. As DNA, the CDR3 is TGTGCCAGCAGTCCGACAGGGTTCGGCACTGAAGCTTTCTTT. As protein: CASSPTGFGTEAFF.

In DNA form, the CDR3 reads TGCAGTGCTAGAGACGATTGGCCCGGCCTAGCCAAAAACATTCAGTACTTC. Encoded protein: CSARDDWPGLAKNIQYF. V usage is TRBV20-1 and J usage is TRBJ2-4; D call uncertain. CDR1 DFQATT and CDR2 SNEGSKA come from the germline V gene (reference sequence). Trimming cost V 0 bases and J 0 bases, with 15 bases left between them. The CDR3 length is 17 residues.

The chain uses TRBV2 and TRBJ2-1, with 7 bases identical to TRBD2. This CDR3 region has 15 residues. The germline V gene encodes CDR1 SNHLY and CDR2 FYNNEI. The V and J ends lost 3 bases and 5 bases, in that order; junction bases with no gene match: 7. The CDR3 region is CASSDPGGVHNEQFF. DNA for the CDR3: TGTGCCAGCAGTGACCCTGGGGGGGTGCACAATGAGCAGTTCTTC.

The V gene is TRBV5-1, the J gene TRBJ1-1; 8 bases agree with TRBD1. J lost 5 bases, V lost 5 bases, and 5 bases had no gene match. The CDR3 totals 13 residues. Germline V lookup: CDR1 SGHRS, CDR2 YFSETQ. The CDR3 DNA sequence: TGCGCCAGCAGACCAGGGGGCTTGACTGAAGCTTTCTTT. It encodes CASRPGGLTEAFF.

This clonotype was detected only a few times. The chain links TRBV6-6 to TRBJ2-7; 8 bases match TRBD2. Germline CDR1 MNHNY, CDR2 SVGAGI (reference sequence). The CDR3 extends over 14 amino acids. J lost 1 base, V lost 2 bases, and 1 base had no gene match. The CDR3 here is CASSYAGGSYEQYF. CDR3 in DNA: TGTGCCAGCAGTTACGCGGGGGGTTCCTACGAGCAGTACTTC.

V usage is TRBV27 and J usage is TRBJ2-2; TRBD2 aligns across 8 bases. V lost 4 bases to trimming and J lost 0 bases; unmatched junction nucleotides: 4. The germline V gene has CDR1 MNHEY and CDR2 SMNVEV (reference sequence). The CDR3 runs 16 residues. CDR3 residues: CASSSVGGANTGELFF. The DNA of the CDR3 is TGTGCCAGCAGTTCTGTCGGGGGGGCGAACACCGGGGAGCTGTTTTTT.

The rearrangement uses TRBV15 and TRBJ1-5, with 7 positions matching TRBD1. The V gene's germline CDR1 is LNHNV and CDR2 YYDKDF (reference sequence). The CDR3 consists of 13 residues. V trimming: 7 bases; J trimming: 0 bases; junction bases outside the gene matches: 0. CDR3 in DNA: TGTGCCACCAACAGGGGTAGCAATCAGCCCCAGCATTTT. Amino acids: CATNRGSNQPQHF.

In this sample, this clonotype turned up a few times. The rearrangement uses TRBV27 and TRBJ2-2, with a possible D match to TRBD2 (6 bases). The germline V gene has CDR1 MNHEY and CDR2 SMNVEV (reference sequence). Trimming pared 1 base from V and 1 base from J, leaving 10 bases between. There are 16 residues in the CDR3. CDR3 nucleotide sequence: TGTGCCAGCAGTTTATTGGGGCGGGAGAACACCGGGGAGCTGTTTTTT. Its translation: CASSLLGRENTGELFF.

This chain uses TRBV9 with TRBJ1-1; 9 positions agree with TRBD1. Germline CDR1 and CDR2: SGDLS and YYNGEE. CDR3 length: 16 amino acids. Unmatched junction bases numbered 7, after V lost 0 bases and J lost 4 bases. The CDR3 here is CASSVAGTGWFTEAFF. CDR3 bases: TGTGCCAGCAGCGTAGCGGGGACAGGGTGGTTCACTGAAGCTTTCTTT. Full variable domain (rest looked up from reference TRBV9 and TRBJ1-1): DSGVTQTPKHLITATGQRVTLRCSPRSGDLSVYWYQQSLDQGLQFLIQYYNGEERAKGNILERFSAQQFPDLHSELNLSSLELGDSALYFCASSVAGTGWFTEAFFGQGTRLTVV.

This clonotype occurred a few times. This chain uses TRBV29-1 with TRBJ1-1, with D perhaps matching TRBD1 (6 bases). The CDR3 contains 14 residues. V lost 4 bases, J lost 8 bases, and 20 bases lay in between. CDR1 is SQVTM and CDR2 is ANQGSEA in the germline V gene. CDR3 residues: CSVVTWTADSEAFF. As DNA, the CDR3 is TGCAGCGTTGTTACGTGGACAGCCGACTCAGAAGCTTTCTTT.

The chain is built from TRBV3-1 and TRBJ2-1; TRBD1 matches at 7 bases. The CDR3 runs 15 residues. J lost 9 bases, V lost 5 bases, and 13 bases had no gene match. Germline V gene data show CDR1 as LGHDT and CDR2 as YNNKEL (reference sequence). CDR3 DNA sequence: TGTGCCAGCAGCGCGACAGGGTACCTCGCCGGTGAGCAGTTCTTC. It specifies CASSATGYLAGEQFF.

This rearrangement joins TRBV7-3 to TRBJ2-5; weak D call: TRBD2 (6 bases). Germline V lookup: CDR1 SGHTA, CDR2 FQGTGA. Trimming removed 5 bases at V and 4 bases at J, with 20 bases between. The CDR3 is 16 residues long. CDR3 amino acids: CASSPAPTGVVETQYF. CDR3 DNA sequence: TGTGCCAGCAGCCCAGCCCCGACGGGGGTAGTAGAGACCCAGTACTTC.

CDR3 sequence: CASSQIWRTGNSPLHF. In DNA, the CDR3 is TGTGCCAGCAGCCAAATCTGGAGGACAGGAAATTCACCCCTCCACTTT. The V call is TRBV3-1, the J call TRBJ1-6; TRBD1 matches 7 bases. Germline assignment: CDR1 LGHDT and CDR2 YNNKEL (reference sequence). Unmatched junction bases numbered 8, after V lost 2 bases and J lost 7 bases. CDR3 length: 16 amino acids.

The rearrangement joins TRBV28 to TRBJ2-7, with 9 bases identical to TRBD1. Per germline, CDR1 MDHEN and CDR2 SYDVKM. V lost 3 bases and J lost 0; bases outside the gene matches: 9. This CDR3 is built from 17 residues. In DNA form, the CDR3 reads TGTGCCAGCAGTTTCCCGACAGGGGGTATGAGCTCCTACGAGCAGTACTTC. It is translated as CASSFPTGGMSSYEQYF.

This clonotype appeared a few times. The chain employs TRBV5-1 and TRBJ2-7; TRBD2 matches at 10 bases. In germline, CDR1 is SGHRS, CDR2 YFSETQ. This CDR3 region has 15 residues. J was trimmed by 0 bases and V by 4 bases; bases with no gene match: 4. The CDR3 DNA sequence: TGCGCCAGCAGCCCGGGACTAGCGATCTCCTACGAGCAGTACTTC. Its protein is CASSPGLAISYEQYF.

This clonotype was counted many times. The rearrangement links TRBV7-9 to TRBJ2-5, with D perhaps TRBD2 (5 bases). The CDR3 spans 12 residues. Germline assignment: CDR1 SEHNR and CDR2 FQNEAQ (reference sequence). The ends were cut back, 4 bases at V and 5 bases at J, with 8 bases in the middle. CDR3 sequence: CASSSTRETQYF. The CDR3 nucleotides are TGTGCCAGCAGCTCAACTAGGGAGACCCAGTACTTC.